This TCR beta chain comes out of a study of CD4 T cells in relation to SARS-CoV-2 and coronaviruses listed by TCRdb under 2021. Regarding the research as a whole: The full convalescent cohort of around 12 patients had a median age of around 36 years, ranging from about 20 to 75 years. The study assessed, at the TCR clonotype level, memory CD4+ T cell crossreactivity between SARS-CoV-2 and common cold coronavirus spike proteins. The Adaptive Biotechnologies TCR-sequencing kit was used to sequence samples from a few pre-COVID donors and the naive versus memory experiments, whereas other data were Illumina-based. HLA restriction was mapped for shared crossreactive spike epitopes using patient-derived lymphoblastoid cell lines. A different TCR-beta assay, based on Illumina, was used to sequence expansion assays from other donors in the study. The roughly twelve convalescent patients included 8 males and 4 females; two subjects were Hispanic.

The research as a whole found: No donor contributed both pre-pandemic and post-infection samples, which limited tracing the source of pre-existing responses. Compared with monoreactive clones, crossreactive clones had significantly weaker SARS-CoV-2-driven expansion, a result consistent with antigenic imprinting. Sequencing naive versus memory cells indicated that the assay picks up memory recall responses, not primary responses primed during culture. Crossreactivity analysis centred on spike protein, so crossreactivity against other viral proteins was not assessed. Small numbers of patients and of tested TCRs were a limitation of the study. Memory CD4+ clonotypes crossrecognizing SARS-CoV-2 and at least one common cold coronavirus spike were found in 50% to 80% of donors.

DNA from uncultured naive and memory CD4+ T cells underwent immunoSEQ TCR-beta sequencing at deep resolution. As for the original processing: During preprocessing, nonproductive sequences were removed, as were CDR3s that did not start with C, did not end with F or W, or were shorter than 7 amino acids. Cultured and uncultured naive and memory CD4+ repertoires were searched for CDR3s previously identified as spike- and CEF-reactive. CDR3 homology was measured as pairwise Levenshtein distance, computed with the stringdist R package after trimming three terminal residues from each end. Here the immuneACCESS table is served through TCRdb, limited to in-frame sequences with V and J called. Missing clones are a known gap in these copies; in checked studies unresolved V genes cover under half, and the rest lacks a known reason. V and J calls plus clone size are reproduced from that table; the DNA served to infer D and trimming. The sample table lists approximately 38,000 clones, roughly 88% of them with a count of one. Jointly, the top ten make up about a tenth of the sample.

Details on this clone: Its antigen specificity is not known. Per-base qualities were not stored, and no clone one base away is much larger.

The germline V gene provides CDR1 SGHVS and CDR2 FQNEAQ. The CDR3 runs 15 residues from the cysteine to the phenylalanine. Just CDR3 DNA is preserved here, 45 bases in frame from base 1. After removal of 5 bases from V and 0 bases from J, the junction retains 6 bases not matched to a gene. Naive and memory CD4+ T cells were separated from cryopreserved PBMCs by CD4 enrichment followed by EasySep naive CD4+ T cell enrichment. PBMCs were isolated from leukapheresis product or whole blood by Ficoll-Paque PLUS gradient centrifugation. The PBMCs went either fresh into the expansion assay or into cryopreservation at -140 degrees C. The QIAamp Micro DNA Kit was used to extract genomic DNA from the CD4+ T cells.

The rearrangement joined TRBV7-8 to TRBJ2-7; 8 junctional bases match TRBD2. The sequence came from an adult with COVID-19. Specimen: memory CD4+ T cells from PBMCs. The sample's cell subset or site label is to be understood as: memory (non-naive) CD4+ T cells. The bases are TGTGCCAGCAGCCTCCCGCGGGGGGTCTCCTACGAGCAGTACTTC. This yields the protein CASSLPRGVSYEQYF. The CDR3, completed at both ends by the reference TRBV7-8 and TRBJ2-7 genes, gives the full variable domain GAGVSQSPRYKVAKRGQDVALRCDPISGHVSLFWYQQALGQGPEFLTYFQNEAQLDKSGLPSDRFFAERPEGSVSTLKIQRTQQEDSAVYLCASSLPRGVSYEQYFGPGTRLTVT.